Listed below are T cell receptor beta chains from one sample, sequenced in a study of early T cells in non-severe SARS-CoV-2 infection. TCRdb reprocessed the 5' RACE reads via MiXCR and lists one record per CDR3 protein. The sample has approximately 29,000 distinct CDR3 sequences; under 6% are singletons. Sequencing was done on a sample of whole blood. The receptors here all came from an adult who was a healthcare worker with PCR-confirmed SARS-CoV-2 infection or an uninfected control (not recorded which). The CDR3 runs from the conserved cysteine through the conserved F or W. D genes are given only for firm matches. For some rows the clone size is stated as once, few or many, or as a class when expanded; others skip it.

j_gene: TRBJ1-1
v_gene: TRBV5-1
d_gene: .
abundance: many
CDR3nt: TGCGCCAGCAGCTTAAACAGAGTCATGAACACTGAAGCTTTCTTT
CDR3aa: CASSLNRVMNTEAFF

j_gene: TRBJ2-2
v_gene: TRBV2
d_gene: .
abundance: .
CDR3nt: TGTGCCAGCAGGTTGGGGAGCGCAGCGAACACCGGGGAGCTGTTTTTT
CDR3aa: CASRLGSAANTGELFF

j_gene: TRBJ2-7
v_gene: TRBV19
d_gene: TRBD2
abundance: many
CDR3nt: TGTGCCAGTAACCCTAGCGGGAGTCCCTACGAGCAGTACTTC
CDR3aa: CASNPSGSPYEQYF

j_gene: TRBJ1-3
v_gene: TRBV21-1
d_gene: .
abundance: many
CDR3nt: TGTGCCAGCAGCAAACTCCCCTCCTCCGATCGACAGGCCACGATTTTATATTTT
CDR3aa: CASSKLPSSDRQATILYF

j_gene: TRBJ2-7
v_gene: TRBV14
d_gene: TRBD2
abundance: many
CDR3nt: TGTGCCAGCAGCCACAATCCGGGACTAGCGGGAGTCTACGAGCAGTACTTC
CDR3aa: CASSHNPGLAGVYEQYF

j_gene: TRBJ1-1
v_gene: TRBV5-4
d_gene: .
abundance: many
CDR3nt: TGTGCCAGCAGCTTGATTGGACGCGCCACGAACACTGAAGCTTTCTTT
CDR3aa: CASSLIGRATNTEAFF

j_gene: TRBJ1-6
v_gene: TRBV27
d_gene: TRBD1
abundance: many
CDR3nt: TGTGCCAGCAGTTGGACAGGGTTGAATTCACCCCTCCACTTT
CDR3aa: CASSWTGLNSPLHF

j_gene: TRBJ1-3
v_gene: TRBV12-3/TRBV12-4
d_gene: .
abundance: few
CDR3nt: TGTGCCAGCGGACCTAGAATGGCTGGAAACACCATATATTTT
CDR3aa: CASGPRMAGNTIYF

j_gene: TRBJ2-3
v_gene: TRBV7-3
d_gene: .
abundance: few
CDR3nt: TGTGCCAGCAGCTTAGGGGGGATCTCAGATACGCAGTATTTT
CDR3aa: CASSLGGISDTQYF

j_gene: TRBJ2-3
v_gene: TRBV4-2
d_gene: .
abundance: many
CDR3nt: TGTGCCAGCAGCCAAGCTACCCCAGATACGCAGTATTTT
CDR3aa: CASSQATPDTQYF

j_gene: TRBJ2-7
v_gene: TRBV21-1
d_gene: .
abundance: many
CDR3nt: TGTGCCAGCATCCCGGGACAGGGTCTCTACGAGCAGTACTTC
CDR3aa: CASIPGQGLYEQYF

j_gene: TRBJ2-4
v_gene: TRBV3-1
d_gene: .
abundance: many
CDR3nt: TGTGCCAGCAGCCAATATCGCTTCGGGGGCATAGCCAAAAACATTCAGTACTTC
CDR3aa: CASSQYRFGGIAKNIQYF

j_gene: TRBJ2-1
v_gene: TRBV4-1
d_gene: .
abundance: many
CDR3nt: TGCGCCAGCACCATGGGGAATGAGCAGTTCTTC
CDR3aa: CASTMGNEQFF

j_gene: TRBJ2-5
v_gene: TRBV20-1
d_gene: TRBD2
abundance: many
CDR3nt: TGCAGTGCTGGACTAGCGGGGGGGCAAAAAGAGACCCAGTACTTC
CDR3aa: CSAGLAGGQKETQYF

j_gene: TRBJ2-5
v_gene: TRBV4-1
d_gene: .
abundance: many
CDR3nt: TGCGCCAGCAGCCAAAACAGGGTTTCACAAGAGACCCAGTACTTC
CDR3aa: CASSQNRVSQETQYF